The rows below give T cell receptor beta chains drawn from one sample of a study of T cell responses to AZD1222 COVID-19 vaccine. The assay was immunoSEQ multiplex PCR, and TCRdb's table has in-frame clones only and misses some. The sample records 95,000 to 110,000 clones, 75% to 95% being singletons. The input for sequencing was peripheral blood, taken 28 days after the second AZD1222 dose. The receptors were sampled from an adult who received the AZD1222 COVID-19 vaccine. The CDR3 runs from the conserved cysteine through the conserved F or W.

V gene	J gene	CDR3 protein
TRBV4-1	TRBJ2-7	CASSQSGQVRSYEQYF
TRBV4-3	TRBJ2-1	CASSQSPRTSETYNEQFF
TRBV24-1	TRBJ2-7	CATSGGFHEQYF
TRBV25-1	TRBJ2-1	CASSVPGLVGGNEQFF
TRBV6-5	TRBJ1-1	CASSYREGANTEAFF
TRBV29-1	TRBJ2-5	CSVGGETQYF
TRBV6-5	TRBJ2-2	CASSRGTTGTGELFF
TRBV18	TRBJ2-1	CASSPARDRETMGKQFF
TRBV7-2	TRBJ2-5	CASSLDSTRWETQYF
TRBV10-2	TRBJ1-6	CASGDISNSPLHF
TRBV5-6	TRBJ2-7	CASSLDTYEQYF
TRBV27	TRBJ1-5	CASKGLGNQPQHF
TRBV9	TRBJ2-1	CASSVSGSYNEQFF
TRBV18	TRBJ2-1	CASSPTRTSGYNEQFF
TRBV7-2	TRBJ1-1	CASRFGLNTEAFF
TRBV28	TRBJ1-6	CASSFPGNSPLHF
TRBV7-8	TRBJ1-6	CASSFRRDRGPVGSPLHF
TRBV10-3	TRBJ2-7	CATDPGIGEQYF
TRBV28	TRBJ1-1	CASRFGGPGRHTEAFF
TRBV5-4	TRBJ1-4	CASSTRTGGGEKLFF
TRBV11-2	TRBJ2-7	CASSFSGTSYEQYF
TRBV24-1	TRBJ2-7	CATSAPGPRGEQYF
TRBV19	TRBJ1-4	CASREAAVGEKLFF
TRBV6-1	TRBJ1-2	CASSEARASWGYTF
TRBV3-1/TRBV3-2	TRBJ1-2	CASSHWGQGLYGYTF